A selection of T cell receptor beta chains follows, all from one sample in a study of OX40 agonist ivuxolimab in advanced cancers. Sequencing was performed with immunoSEQ multiplex PCR; in TCRdb, only in-frame clones are kept and a portion is missing. The sample has roughly 120,000 clones; over 75% are singletons. This sample comprised CD4+ or CD8+ T cells sorted from blood, obtained in a trial of the OX40 agonist ivuxolimab. These receptors were obtained from an adult with an advanced solid tumor such as melanoma, head and neck, liver or kidney cancer. Each CDR3 is given with its conserved first and last residue. The order of the fields is J gene, V gene, CDR3 protein.

TRBJ2-2 | TRBV18 | CASSPQASGNTGELFF
TRBJ2-1 | TRBV6-5 | CASSYSTGYNGQFF
TRBJ2-7 | TRBV6-5 | CASSRRGQGAYEQYF
TRBJ2-3 | TRBV29-1 | CSAAPAGATDTQYF
TRBJ2-3 | TRBV6-5 | CASRDTSGGLYF
TRBJ2-1 | TRBV27 | CASPELDRPYNEQFF
TRBJ2-7 | TRBV6-4 | CARTRQGDYEQYF
TRBJ2-7 | TRBV6-5 | CASRTGFYEQYF
TRBJ2-3 | TRBV9 | CASSVEGTATDTQYF
TRBJ2-3 | TRBV5-1 | CASSSPSTDTQYF